Listed below are T cell receptor beta chains from one sample, sequenced in a study of cytomegalovirus exposure and HLA in healthy donors. Measured with immunoSEQ multiplex PCR; TCRdb has only the in-frame clones, and not every one. The data hold about 120,000 clones, with 15% to 20% observed a single time. The specimen sequenced was PBMCs. Receptor source: a female donor in good health and CMV-seropositive. Both conserved end residues are part of each CDR3. The D gene is left open where the match is weak. Only part of the rows carry a size: once, few, many, or a class if the clone is expanded.

j_gene: TRBJ2-7; v_gene: TRBV2; d_gene: TRBD1; abundance: few; CDR3nt: TGTGCCAGCAGGGACAGGGGCTACGAGCAGTACTTC; CDR3aa: CASRDRGYEQYF
j_gene: TRBJ2-5; v_gene: TRBV5-4; d_gene: TRBD1; abundance: .; CDR3nt: TGTGCCAGCAGCTCTGGAGGCGGCGACAGGGGAGGTGAGACCCAGTACTTC; CDR3aa: CASSSGGGDRGGETQYF
j_gene: TRBJ2-3; v_gene: TRBV2; d_gene: TRBD2; abundance: .; CDR3nt: TGTGCCAGCAGTCGGGAGAGCGGGGAGGGAAATACGCAGTATTTT; CDR3aa: CASSRESGEGNTQYF
j_gene: TRBJ1-1; v_gene: TRBV29-1; d_gene: .; abundance: .; CDR3nt: TGCAGCGTCGATAAAGAGGGAATCGGTGGAGCTTTCTTT; CDR3aa: CSVDKEGIGGAFF
j_gene: TRBJ2-7; v_gene: TRBV2; d_gene: .; abundance: .; CDR3nt: TGTGCCAGCAGTGAACCTCCAGGCCGGGGTTCCTACGAGCAGTACTTC; CDR3aa: CASSEPPGRGSYEQYF
j_gene: TRBJ1-2; v_gene: TRBV5-4; d_gene: .; abundance: .; CDR3nt: TGTGCCAGCAGCTTAACAGGGCCTCCCACCTTC; CDR3aa: CASSLTGPPTF
j_gene: TRBJ2-1; v_gene: TRBV5-4; d_gene: TRBD1; abundance: .; CDR3nt: TGTGCCAGCAGCCGAGGACAGGAACCCAATGAGCAGTTCTTC; CDR3aa: CASSRGQEPNEQFF
j_gene: TRBJ1-5; v_gene: TRBV30; d_gene: .; abundance: .; CDR3nt: TGTGCCTGGAGTGGGCGCAATCAGCCCCAGCATTTT; CDR3aa: CAWSGRNQPQHF
j_gene: TRBJ2-1; v_gene: TRBV28; d_gene: .; abundance: .; CDR3nt: TGTGCCAGCGGCTGGGACCAAAAGGGGGATGAGCAGTTCTTC; CDR3aa: CASGWDQKGDEQFF
j_gene: TRBJ2-1; v_gene: TRBV14; d_gene: .; abundance: .; CDR3nt: TGTGCCAGCAGCCAAGATAATTCGGATGAGCAGTTCTTC; CDR3aa: CASSQDNSDEQFF
j_gene: TRBJ2-1; v_gene: TRBV7-9; d_gene: .; abundance: .; CDR3nt: TGTGCCAGCAGCTTAAGGGGACACCCCTTTGATGAGCAGTTCTTC; CDR3aa: CASSLRGHPFDEQFF
j_gene: TRBJ1-1; v_gene: TRBV5-4; d_gene: .; abundance: .; CDR3nt: TGTGCCAGCAGCTTGGCGGGGGTCAGCATGAACACTGAAGCTTTCTTT; CDR3aa: CASSLAGVSMNTEAFF
j_gene: TRBJ2-7; v_gene: TRBV5-1; d_gene: .; abundance: few; CDR3nt: TGCGCCAGCAGGGGGCCCTGGTACGAGCAGTACTTC; CDR3aa: CASRGPWYEQYF
j_gene: TRBJ2-5; v_gene: TRBV7-9; d_gene: TRBD2; abundance: few; CDR3nt: TGTGCCAGCAGCTTGACAGGACTAGCGGGGGGACAAGAGACCCAGTACTTC; CDR3aa: CASSLTGLAGGQETQYF
j_gene: TRBJ1-2; v_gene: TRBV6-5; d_gene: .; abundance: few; CDR3nt: TGTGCCAGCAGTTTGACAGGAGGCTATGGCTACACCTTC; CDR3aa: CASSLTGGYGYTF
j_gene: TRBJ1-1; v_gene: TRBV6-1; d_gene: TRBD1; abundance: few; CDR3nt: TGTGCCAGCAAACTAACAGGGGGCACTGAAGCTTTCTTT; CDR3aa: CASKLTGGTEAFF
j_gene: TRBJ1-2; v_gene: TRBV2; d_gene: .; abundance: .; CDR3nt: TGTGCCAGCAAACGGGGTAACTATGGCTACACCTTC; CDR3aa: CASKRGNYGYTF
j_gene: TRBJ2-7; v_gene: TRBV7-8; d_gene: TRBD2; abundance: .; CDR3nt: TGTGCCAGCAGTCCCCGAGGACTAGCAGTCGAGCAGTACTTC; CDR3aa: CASSPRGLAVEQYF
j_gene: TRBJ2-6; v_gene: TRBV4-2; d_gene: TRBD2; abundance: .; CDR3nt: TGTGCCAGCAGCCACGCAACGACTAGCGGGAGGGCCTCTGGGGCCAACGTCCTGACTTTC; CDR3aa: CASSHATTSGRASGANVLTF
j_gene: TRBJ2-3; v_gene: TRBV11-3; d_gene: TRBD2; abundance: few; CDR3nt: TGTGCCAGCTCCGCGGGGGGGCTTGACACAGATACGCAGTATTTT; CDR3aa: CASSAGGLDTDTQYF
j_gene: TRBJ1-1; v_gene: TRBV19; d_gene: .; abundance: .; CDR3nt: TGTGCCAGTAGTGGCGGCACTGAAGCTTTCTTT; CDR3aa: CASSGGTEAFF
j_gene: TRBJ1-2; v_gene: TRBV2; d_gene: .; abundance: few; CDR3nt: TGTGCCAGCAATTCGCGGAACTATGGCTACACCTTC; CDR3aa: CASNSRNYGYTF
j_gene: TRBJ1-6; v_gene: TRBV30; d_gene: .; abundance: .; CDR3nt: TGTGCCTGGGCGTTACAGGGTCGCTCACCCCTCCACTTT; CDR3aa: CAWALQGRSPLHF
j_gene: TRBJ1-5; v_gene: TRBV2; d_gene: TRBD1; abundance: .; CDR3nt: TGTGCCAGCAGTGAAGGGACAGGGTATCAGCCCCAGCATTTT; CDR3aa: CASSEGTGYQPQHF
j_gene: TRBJ1-3; v_gene: TRBV6-1; d_gene: .; abundance: few; CDR3nt: TGTGCCAGCACCTATGCCGGAAACACCATATATTTT; CDR3aa: CASTYAGNTIYF
j_gene: TRBJ2-7; v_gene: TRBV9; d_gene: TRBD1; abundance: few; CDR3nt: TGTGCCAGCAGCCCCGGCCGGACAGGGGGCTCCTACGAGCAGTACTTC; CDR3aa: CASSPGRTGGSYEQYF
j_gene: TRBJ2-5; v_gene: TRBV7-9; d_gene: TRBD2; abundance: .; CDR3nt: TGTGCCAGCAGCGTACGACTAGCGGGAGCAGAGACCCAGTACTTC; CDR3aa: CASSVRLAGAETQYF
j_gene: TRBJ1-1; v_gene: TRBV7-9; d_gene: .; abundance: .; CDR3nt: TGTGCCAGCACCCCCGAGGCGTCCATGAACACTGAAGCTTTCTTT; CDR3aa: CASTPEASMNTEAFF
j_gene: TRBJ2-1; v_gene: TRBV4-1; d_gene: TRBD2; abundance: few; CDR3nt: TGCGCCAGCAGCCAAGGTGATAGCGGGGGCAATGAGCAGTTCTTC; CDR3aa: CASSQGDSGGNEQFF
j_gene: TRBJ1-2; v_gene: TRBV30; d_gene: .; abundance: few; CDR3nt: TGTGCCTGGACTGGGGGGGGGAACTTGGTATTCGGCTACACCTTC; CDR3aa: CAWTGGGNLVFGYTF
j_gene: TRBJ2-7; v_gene: TRBV27; d_gene: TRBD1; abundance: few; CDR3nt: TGTGCCAGCAGTTGGGGACAGGGGAAAGCATCCTACGAGCAGTACTTC; CDR3aa: CASSWGQGKASYEQYF